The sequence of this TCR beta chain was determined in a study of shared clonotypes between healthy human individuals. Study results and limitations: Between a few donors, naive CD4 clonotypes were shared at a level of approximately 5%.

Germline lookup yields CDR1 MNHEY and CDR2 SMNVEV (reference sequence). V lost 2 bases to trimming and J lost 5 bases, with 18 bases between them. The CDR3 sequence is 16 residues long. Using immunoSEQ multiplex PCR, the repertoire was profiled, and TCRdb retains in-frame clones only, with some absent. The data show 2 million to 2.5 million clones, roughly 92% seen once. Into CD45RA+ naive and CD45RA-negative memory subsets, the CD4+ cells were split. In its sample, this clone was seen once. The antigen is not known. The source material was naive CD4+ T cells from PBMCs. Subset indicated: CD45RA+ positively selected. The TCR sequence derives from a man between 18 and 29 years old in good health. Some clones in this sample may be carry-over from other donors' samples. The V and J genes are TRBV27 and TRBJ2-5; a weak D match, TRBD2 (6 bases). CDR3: CASSLGLGTLGETQYF. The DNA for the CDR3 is TGTGCCAGCAGTTTAGGACTCGGGACTCTGGGGGAGACCCAGTACTTC.